This T cell receptor beta chain was sequenced during a study of shared clonotypes between healthy human individuals. Study-level information: CD4 naive cells filled three plates per donor, CD4 memory three, CD8 naive two and CD8 memory one. Study conclusions and caveats: Investigators collected only blood, and repertoires in tissues likely differ. A limitation of the genetic and exposure-history diversity represented arose from few donors.

Concerning this clone: The antigen remains unidentified.

CDR3 length: 14 amino acids. V was shortened by 1 base and J by 6 bases, with 13 bases between the two germline ends. Looked up from germline, CDR1 is SGHAT and CDR2 is FQNNGV. Data came from immunoSEQ multiplex PCR; TCRdb stores just in-frame clones and leaves some out. The sample shows some 2,100,000 clones, 90% to 97% of them seen only once. The study separated CD4+ cells into CD45RA+ naive and CD45RA-negative memory subsets. The receptor comes from a man aged 18 to 29 in good health. This sequence joins TRBV11-2 and TRBJ2-7; D not certain. The sequenced material came from naive CD4+ T cells sorted from blood. The subset is: CD45RA+ positively selected. The CDR3 sequence is CASSLGQVAPEQYF. The CDR3 DNA follows: TGTGCCAGCAGCTTAGGGCAGGTCGCTCCCGAGCAGTACTTC.